The 11 T cell receptor beta chains listed next were all sequenced from one sample in a study of blood T cell repertoires in COVID-19. Using immunoSEQ multiplex PCR, the repertoire was profiled, and TCRdb retains in-frame clones only, with some absent. The sample holds approximately 91,000 clones; about 80% are singletons and the top ten take around 20%. The specimen was peripheral blood. Every receptor here comes from a human donor in a cohort sampled during active COVID-19.

The V gene is TRBV11-3, the J gene TRBJ2-2, with 10 bases lining up with TRBD1. The CDR3 loop spans 17 amino acids. CDR1 and CDR2 from the germline V gene are SGHNT and YENEEA. V shed 5 bases, J shed 7 bases, and the junction held 13 bases outside the gene matches. The CDR3: CASSPTIGQGVGGELFF. The DNA for the CDR3 is TGTGCCAGCAGCCCGACGATTGGACAGGGGGTGGGCGGGGAGCTGTTTTTT.

The chain carries TRBV9 and TRBJ1-5; D is possibly TRBD1 (5 bases). Germline V gene lookup returns CDR1 SGDLS and CDR2 YYNGEE. The V end was cut by 4 bases, the J end by 4 bases, with 12 bases between. The CDR3 runs to 14 residues. The CDR3 sequence: CASSPGGMNQPQHF. The DNA of the CDR3 is TGTGCCAGCAGCCCGGGGGGGATGAATCAGCCCCAGCATTTT.

This chain connects TRBV7-6 to TRBJ2-7, with 8 bases aligning to TRBD2. The CDR3 is 17 amino acids. CDR1 is SGHVS and CDR2 is FNYEAQ in the germline V gene. With 1 base clipped from V and 3 bases from J, the junction kept 11 bases outside the gene matches. The CDR3 protein is CASSLDPLGREGYEQYF. The CDR3 DNA reads as TGTGCCAGCAGCTTAGATCCCCTCGGGAGGGAGGGCTACGAGCAGTACTTC.

The V call is TRBV19, the J call TRBJ2-2, with 9 bases aligning to TRBD1. In germline, CDR1 is LNHDA, CDR2 SQIVND (reference sequence). The junction had 4 bases not matched to a gene; V was cut back by 8 bases and J by 3 bases. The length of the CDR3 is 14 residues. The CDR3 DNA reads TGTGCCAGTTCCGGACAGGGGTACACCGGGGAGCTGTTTTTT. The encoded protein is CASSGQGYTGELFF.

This clone was detected a few times. The rearrangement uses TRBV6-5 and TRBJ2-4; 9 nucleotides line up with TRBD2. CDR3 length: 14 amino acids. After removal of 9 bases from V and 8 bases from J, the junction contained 11 bases not matched to a gene. Germline values: CDR1 MNHEY, CDR2 SVGAGI. The CDR3 loop reads CASTRREGLDIQYF. For the CDR3, the DNA is TGTGCCAGTACCAGGCGGGAGGGCTTGGACATTCAGTACTTC.

The rearrangement joins TRBV4-1 to TRBJ2-7, with 8 bases that match TRBD1. With V trimmed by 1 base and J by 2 bases, 7 bases remained unmatched. Germline CDR1 reads MGHRA; CDR2 reads YSYEKL. CDR3 length: 16 amino acids. CDR3 nucleotide sequence: TGCGCCAGCAGCCAAGTCCCGGACAGGGCCACCTACGAGCAGTACTTC. This sequence encodes CASSQVPDRATYEQYF.

This chain uses TRBV7-3 with TRBJ2-1, with TRBD2 matching 8 bases. J was trimmed by 0 bases and V by 5 bases; bases with no gene match: 6. The CDR3 runs 16 residues. Germline lookup yields CDR1 SGHTA and CDR2 FQGTGA. CDR3 bases: TGTGCCAGCAGCCGAACTGGGACTAGCTCCTACAATGAGCAGTTCTTC. Protein: CASSRTGTSSYNEQFF.

The chain has TRBV12-3 or TRBV12-4 and TRBJ1-1; D is unclear. The CDR3 spans 12 residues. V was clipped by 3 bases and J by 5 bases, with 7 bases between them. CDR3 nucleotide sequence: TGTGCCAGCAGTTTTCGTCGGACTGAAGCTTTCTTT. Translation: CASSFRRTEAFF.

The chain employs TRBV12-3 or TRBV12-4 and TRBJ2-7; weak D call: TRBD2 (5 bases). V was clipped by 5 bases and J by 1 base, with 9 bases between them. CDR3 length: 13 amino acids. The CDR3 sequence is CASSPRDSYEQYF. As DNA, the CDR3 is TGTGCCAGCAGTCCCCGGGATTCCTACGAGCAGTACTTC.

This chain connects TRBV5-1 to TRBJ2-3; 9 bases match TRBD1. V lost 4 bases and J lost 5; bases outside the gene matches: 11. Germline values: CDR1 SGHRS, CDR2 YFSETQ. The CDR3 loop spans 16 amino acids. CDR3 protein: CASSVGGTGRIDTQYF. Here the CDR3 DNA reads TGCGCCAGCAGCGTCGGAGGGACAGGGCGTATAGATACGCAGTATTTT.

This clone has just one count. This sequence joins TRBV7-9 and TRBJ2-7; no definite D call. Germline-derived CDR1 and CDR2 are SEHNR and FQNEAQ (reference sequence). V lost 3 bases and J lost 3, with 9 bases in between. This CDR3 spans 13 amino acids. The DNA of the CDR3 is TGTGCCAGCAGCTTTGCAGGTCTCTACGAGCAGTACTTC. It encodes CASSFAGLYEQYF. Full variable domain (rest looked up from reference TRBV7-9 and TRBJ2-7): DTGVSQNPRHKITKRGQNVTFRCDPISEHNRLYWYRQTLGQGPEFLTYFQNEAQLEKSRLLSDRFSAERPKGSFSTLEIQRTEQGDSAMYLCASSFAGLYEQYFGPGTRLTVT.